The following is a T cell receptor (beta chain) sequence with its context. Its antigen is unidentified. The data originate from a study of Ad26.COV2.S vaccination and SARS-CoV-2 variants. Findings and limits, study-wide: After vaccination, reports described spike-specific CD8+ and CD4+ T cell responses as showing substantial breadth. Estimates derived from TCR breadth and depth analyses may have underestimated total T cell responses.

Assay used: immunoSEQ multiplex PCR; TCRdb lists only in-frame clones, some missing. Of about 390,000 clones listed, 88% are singletons. The treatment is: roughly 19 received Ad26.COV2.S at low or high dose, single or two shots; five or six received placebo; per-sample allocation not given. Material that was analyzed had been drawn on day 63 after the first vaccine or placebo injection. Based in Boston, the donor was an adult of 18-55 years. Germline V lookup: CDR1 SGHAT, CDR2 FQNNGV. The CDR3 loop spans 14 amino acids. V was cut by 5 bases and J by 7 bases, with 15 bases left in between. The TCR comes from a person between 18 and 60 years old who received the Ad26.COV2.S COVID-19 vaccine or a placebo. This chain connects TRBV11-2 to TRBJ1-5; weak D call: TRBD1 (5 bases). The sample consisted of peripheral blood, taken in a trial of Ad26.COV2.S vaccine versus placebo. The CDR3 DNA follows: TGTGCCAGCAGCCCCCAGGGAGGGGCCCAGCCCCAGCATTTT. Translating gives CASSPQGGAQPQHF. The entire variable domain, with the rest obtained from reference TRBV11-2 and TRBJ1-5, is as follows: EAGVAQSPRYKIIEKRQSVAFWCNPISGHATLYWYQQILGQGPKLLIQFQNNGVVDDSQLPKDRFSAERLKGVDSTLKIQPAKLEDSAVYLCASSPQGGAQPQHFGDGTRLSIL.